This T cell receptor beta chain is drawn from a study of read filtering for tumor transcriptome and immune sequencing. This CDR3 comprises 13 residues. This library used roughly 430 ng RNA and molecular barcoded adaptors spanning alpha/delta and beta/gamma chains. TCRdb passed the reads through MiXCR, listing each CDR3 protein once. The top ten hold roughly a sixth of the sample, which has tens of thousands of distinct CDR3 sequences, 20% to 25% seen once. In regard to this clonotype: Given a far larger clone just one base away, this is likely a sequencing read error.

The chain uses TRBV12-3 or TRBV12-4 and TRBJ2-2; a possible D gene is TRBD2 (5 bases). This clonotype originated in a donor at least 40 years old with multiple myeloma. Specimen: a population of CD138-negative cells sorted from bone marrow. The CDR3 coding sequence is TGTGCCAGCAGTCCCAGCACAGCCGGGGAGCAGTTTTTT. Translation: CASSPSTAGEQFF.